These 5 T cell receptor beta chains were sequenced from one sample in a study of CD8 T cells in ankylosing spondylitis. TCRdb passed the 5' RACE reads through MiXCR, listing each CDR3 protein once. The sample lists 100,000 to 150,000 distinct CDR3 sequences, about 15% occurring once. Study outcomes and limitations: Among TCR beta sequences, a motif of several highly homologous variants appeared characteristic of ankylosing spondylitis blood.

The antigens for these receptors are not known. Sequenced: blood, either unsorted or a sorted T cell fraction (not recorded which). The source is a male donor with ankylosing spondylitis.

The chain is built from TRBV27 and TRBJ2-7; 12 bases agree with TRBD2. After removal of 7 bases from V and 4 bases from J, the junction contained 5 bases not matched to a gene. The CDR3 is 14 amino acids. The germline V gene encodes CDR1 MNHEY and CDR2 SMNVEV (reference sequence). CDR3 residues: CASTRLAGVYEQYF. In nucleotides, the CDR3 is TGTGCCAGCACGAGACTAGCGGGAGTATACGAGCAGTACTTC.

This clonotype was counted between two and nine times. The chain recombines TRBV29-1 with TRBJ2-7, with D perhaps TRBD2 (6 bases). The CDR3 runs 15 residues. Per the germline V gene, CDR1 is SQVTM and CDR2 is ANQGSEA. Trimming pared 0 bases from V and 0 bases from J, leaving 12 bases between. The chain's CDR3 is CSVEDPSGSSYEQYF. In DNA, the CDR3 is TGCAGCGTTGAAGACCCGTCCGGGAGCTCCTACGAGCAGTACTTC.

This clonotype was counted between two and nine times. The rearrangement uses TRBV6-5 and TRBJ1-4, with D possibly matching TRBD1 (5 bases). Germline V gene lookup returns CDR1 MNHEY and CDR2 SVGAGI. CDR3 length: 15 residues. Trimming shortened V by 0 bases and J by 8 bases, and 13 bases separated the two germline ends. CDR3 loop: CASSYSFLGREKLFF. In DNA form, the CDR3 reads TGTGCCAGCAGTTACTCGTTCCTGGGGCGGGAAAAACTGTTTTTT.

Only a few counts were recorded for this clonotype. The rearrangement links TRBV27 to TRBJ1-4; unclear D gene. With 5 bases removed from V and 6 bases from J, the gap between germline ends came to 7 bases. Germline values: CDR1 MNHEY, CDR2 SMNVEV (reference sequence). The CDR3 runs 12 residues. In DNA, the CDR3 is TGTGCCAGCAGTGGCGGGTATGAAAAACTGTTTTTT. This codes for CASSGGYEKLFF.

V and J are TRBV20-1 and TRBJ2-1, with TRBD2 identical over 13 bases. Germline lookup yields CDR1 DFQATT and CDR2 SNEGSKA (reference sequence). The length of the CDR3 is 14 residues. Trimming removed 1 base from V and 9 bases from J; junction bases left unmatched: 3. In DNA, the CDR3 is TGCAGTGCTAGAGCGGGACTAGCGGGAAGTGAGCAGTTCTTC. Protein: CSARAGLAGSEQFF.